The 9 T cell receptor beta chains given below trace back to one sample, sequenced in a study of CD8 T cell repertoires and HIV-1 epitope variants. Using immunoSEQ multiplex PCR, the repertoire was profiled, and TCRdb retains in-frame clones only, with some absent. This table has some 5,900 clones, 60% to 70% appearing once. No antigen has been assigned to these receptors. Sample: cultured CD8+ T cells derived from PBMCs. The receptors here all came from a male donor with HIV.

This chain uses TRBV27 with TRBJ1-2, with 7 bases identical to TRBD1. Germline CDR1 reads MNHEY; CDR2 reads SMNVEV (reference sequence). There are 13 residues in the CDR3. The V gene end was trimmed by 7 bases and the J gene end by 2 bases; junction bases not matched to a gene: 4. The chain's CDR3 is CASKRQGNYGYTF. CDR3 sequence (DNA): TGTGCCAGCAAAAGACAGGGAAACTATGGCTACACCTTC.

The genes are TRBV19 and TRBJ2-1; D is uncertain. Trimming removed 3 bases at V and 5 bases at J, with 8 bases between. CDR1 is LNHDA and CDR2 is SQIVND in the germline V gene (reference sequence). The CDR3 length is 13 residues. This CDR3 reads CASSIMSDNEQFF. In DNA form, the CDR3 reads TGTGCCAGTAGTATTATGTCCGACAATGAGCAGTTCTTC.

The chain uses TRBV27 and TRBJ2-5; TRBD1 matches 8 bases. The V gene end was trimmed by 4 bases and the J gene end by 5 bases; junction bases not matched to a gene: 6. The V gene's germline CDR1 is MNHEY and CDR2 SMNVEV (reference sequence). The CDR3 covers 14 residues. This CDR3 is CASSSQGALETQYF. The CDR3 DNA reads as TGTGCCAGCAGTTCCCAGGGGGCATTGGAGACCCAGTACTTC.

The chain has TRBV30 and TRBJ1-2; 9 bases fit TRBD1. This CDR3 is 14 amino acids long. Unmatched junction bases numbered 4, after V lost 2 bases and J lost 3 bases. In germline, CDR1 is GTSNPN, CDR2 SVGIG (reference sequence). This chain's CDR3 is CAWSLTGGDYGYTF. CDR3 nucleotides: TGTGCCTGGAGTCTGACAGGGGGTGACTATGGCTACACCTTC.

The chain couples TRBV11-2 to TRBJ2-1; D not certain. From germline, CDR1 is SGHAT and CDR2 FQNNGV. V dropped 1 base and J dropped 2 bases, with 12 bases sitting between them. CDR3 length: 16 residues. CDR3 bases: TGTGCCAGCAGCTTAGGATCAGAGCCTCCCTACAATGAGCAGTTCTTC. It codes for CASSLGSEPPYNEQFF.

The gene calls are TRBV6-5 and TRBJ2-4, with 9 bases identical to TRBD1. Trimming removed 6 bases from V and 6 bases from J; junction bases left unmatched: 9. Germline V CDR1 and CDR2: MNHEY, SVGAGI. CDR3 length: 15 residues. The CDR3 loop reads CASSHRTGERNIQYF. The CDR3 DNA follows: TGTGCCAGCAGCCACCGGACAGGGGAGAGAAACATTCAGTACTTC.

The chain carries TRBV7-6 and TRBJ2-1; 7 nucleotides align to TRBD2. With 3 bases clipped from V and 8 bases from J, the junction kept 7 bases outside the gene matches. CDR3 length: 14 residues. Germline V gives CDR1 SGHVS, CDR2 FNYEAQ. The CDR3 DNA reads TGTGCCAGCAGCTTGGGCGGGAGAGGCGATGAGCAGTTCTTC. It codes for CASSLGGRGDEQFF. The variable domain in full, with the rest retrieved from reference TRBV7-6 and TRBJ2-1, is GAGVSQSPRYKVTKRGQDVALRCDPISGHVSLYWYRQALGQGPEFLTYFNYEAQQDKSGLPNDRFSAERPEGSISTLTIQRTEQRDSAMYRCASSLGGRGDEQFFGPGTRLTVL.

The J gene is TRBJ2-3, the V gene TRBV9; 8 bases map to TRBD2. The CDR3 covers 16 residues. V gave up 1 base and J gave up 5 bases; unmatched junction bases: 9. Per the germline V gene, CDR1 is SGDLS and CDR2 is YYNGEE. CDR3: CASSVSGAGAGDTQYF. CDR3 DNA: TGTGCCAGCAGCGTATCAGGAGCGGGGGCAGGAGATACGCAGTATTTT.

J is TRBJ1-1 and V is TRBV6-9; 8 bases align to TRBD1. CDR3 length: 15 residues. Germline-derived CDR1 and CDR2 are MNHGY and SVAAGI. Trimming at V came to 3 bases and at J to 4 bases, leaving 7 bases not matched to a gene. CDR3 sequence (DNA): TGTGCCAGCAGTTACTCGGCCACAGGGGGCACTGAAGCTTTCTTT. This sequence encodes CASSYSATGGTEAFF.